These T cell receptor beta chains were read from a single sample in a study of cytomegalovirus exposure and HLA in healthy donors. The protocol was immunoSEQ multiplex PCR, while the TCRdb copy is restricted to in-frame clones and leaves out a portion. The sample lists 170,000 or so clones; 80% to 90% were seen once. The specimen sequenced was PBMCs. These TCRs come from a girl aged 10 to 17 in good health and CMV-seropositive. Each CDR3 is given with its conserved first and last residue. D genes are given only for firm matches. Clone size, where shown, is once, few, many, or a class for clones that have expanded.

D gene: .; J gene: TRBJ1-1; V gene: TRBV27; clone size: .; CDR3 DNA: TGTGCCAGCACCCGCATCGGGGGTAATACTGAAGCTTTCTTT; CDR3 protein: CASTRIGGNTEAFF
D gene: .; J gene: TRBJ1-3; V gene: TRBV15; clone size: few; CDR3 DNA: TGTGCCACCAGCGCACTGTTAACTGGAAACACCATATATTTT; CDR3 protein: CATSALLTGNTIYF
D gene: TRBD1; J gene: TRBJ1-2; V gene: TRBV2; clone size: .; CDR3 DNA: TGTGCCAGCGAACCGGGACAGGGGTTGGGCTACACCTTC; CDR3 protein: CASEPGQGLGYTF
D gene: TRBD2; J gene: TRBJ2-1; V gene: TRBV10-1; clone size: .; CDR3 DNA: TGCGCCAGCAGTGAGTCGAAGGTAGCGGGGCGGATTGAGCAGTTCTTC; CDR3 protein: CASSESKVAGRIEQFF
D gene: TRBD1; J gene: TRBJ1-2; V gene: TRBV5-1; clone size: .; CDR3 DNA: TGCGCCAGCAGCTCTACAGGGGAGGACTATGGCTACACCTTC; CDR3 protein: CASSSTGEDYGYTF
D gene: .; J gene: TRBJ1-2; V gene: TRBV14; clone size: .; CDR3 DNA: TGTGCCAGCAGCCTTACCACAGGGCACTATGGCTACACCTTC; CDR3 protein: CASSLTTGHYGYTF
D gene: TRBD2; J gene: TRBJ2-7; V gene: TRBV19; clone size: .; CDR3 DNA: TGTGCCAGTAGTACGGGACCGGGAGGAGAGCAGTACTTC; CDR3 protein: CASSTGPGGEQYF
D gene: TRBD1; J gene: TRBJ1-1; V gene: TRBV10-3; clone size: .; CDR3 DNA: TGTGCCATCAGGATGGGGACAGGGGCCATGAACACTGAAGCTTTCTTT; CDR3 protein: CAIRMGTGAMNTEAFF
D gene: TRBD1; J gene: TRBJ1-4; V gene: TRBV29-1; clone size: .; CDR3 DNA: TGCAGCGTTGGGACGGGACAGGGACGAGAAAAACTGTTTTTT; CDR3 protein: CSVGTGQGREKLFF
D gene: .; J gene: TRBJ2-3; V gene: TRBV9; clone size: .; CDR3 DNA: TGTGCCAGCAGCGTAGCCAGCGGCGACACAGATACGCAGTATTTT; CDR3 protein: CASSVASGDTDTQYF
D gene: .; J gene: TRBJ2-3; V gene: TRBV6-5; clone size: .; CDR3 DNA: TGTGCCAGCAGAACTTTACGAGGGGATACGCAGTATTTT; CDR3 protein: CASRTLRGDTQYF
D gene: .; J gene: TRBJ1-5; V gene: TRBV6-5; clone size: .; CDR3 DNA: TGTGCCAGCAGTTACTATGGTGGCCCCCAGCATTTT; CDR3 protein: CASSYYGGPQHF
D gene: .; J gene: TRBJ1-5; V gene: TRBV12-5; clone size: .; CDR3 DNA: TGTGCTAGTGGTTTGGTAGGCAGGAGCAATCAGCCCCAGCATTTT; CDR3 protein: CASGLVGRSNQPQHF
D gene: .; J gene: TRBJ1-5; V gene: TRBV27; clone size: .; CDR3 DNA: TGTGCCAGCAGGACAGCCGGCGATCAGCCCCAGCATTTT; CDR3 protein: CASRTAGDQPQHF
D gene: TRBD1; J gene: TRBJ1-4; V gene: TRBV19; clone size: .; CDR3 DNA: TGTGCCAGTAGTATCTTGGGGCGCCCGGTTTGGGAGGGACAGGCTAATGAAAAACTGTTTTTT; CDR3 protein: CASSILGRPVWEGQANEKLFF
D gene: .; J gene: TRBJ1-1; V gene: TRBV7-6; clone size: .; CDR3 DNA: TGTGCCAGCAGCTTAGTCGCGGGGACGAACACTGAAGCTTTCTTT; CDR3 protein: CASSLVAGTNTEAFF